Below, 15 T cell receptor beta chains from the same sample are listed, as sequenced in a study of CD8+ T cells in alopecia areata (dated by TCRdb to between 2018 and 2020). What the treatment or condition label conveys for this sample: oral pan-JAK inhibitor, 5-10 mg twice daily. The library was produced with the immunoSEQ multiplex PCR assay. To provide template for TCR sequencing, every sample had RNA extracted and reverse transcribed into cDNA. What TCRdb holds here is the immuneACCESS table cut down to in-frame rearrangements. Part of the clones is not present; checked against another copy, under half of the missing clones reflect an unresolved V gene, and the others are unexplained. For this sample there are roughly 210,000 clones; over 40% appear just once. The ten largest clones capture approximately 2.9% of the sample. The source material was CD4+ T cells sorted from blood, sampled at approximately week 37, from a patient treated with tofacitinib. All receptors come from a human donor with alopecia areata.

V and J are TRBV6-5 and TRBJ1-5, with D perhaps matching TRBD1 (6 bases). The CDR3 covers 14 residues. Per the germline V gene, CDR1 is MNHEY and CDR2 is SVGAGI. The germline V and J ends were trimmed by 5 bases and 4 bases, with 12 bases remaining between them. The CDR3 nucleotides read TGTGCCAGCAGTCTACAGGGTTGGAATCAGCCCCAGCATTTT. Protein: CASSLQGWNQPQHF.

In nucleotides, the CDR3 is TGTGCCAGCAGCTTAATGGGACGTCAAGAGACCCAGTACTTC. Protein product: CASSLMGRQETQYF. The V gene is TRBV7-8, the J gene TRBJ2-5; perhaps D is TRBD1 or TRBD2 (5 bases each). The CDR3 is 14 residues long. Germline-derived CDR1 and CDR2 are SGHVS and FQNEAQ. The ends were cut back, 2 bases at V and 2 bases at J, with 9 bases in the middle.

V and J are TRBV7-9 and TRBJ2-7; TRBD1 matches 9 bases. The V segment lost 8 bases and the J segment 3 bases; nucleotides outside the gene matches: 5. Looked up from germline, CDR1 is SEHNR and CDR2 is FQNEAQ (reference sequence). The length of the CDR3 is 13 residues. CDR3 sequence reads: CASEPGQGYEQYF. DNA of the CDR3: TGTGCCAGCGAGCCGGGACAGGGCTACGAGCAGTACTTC.

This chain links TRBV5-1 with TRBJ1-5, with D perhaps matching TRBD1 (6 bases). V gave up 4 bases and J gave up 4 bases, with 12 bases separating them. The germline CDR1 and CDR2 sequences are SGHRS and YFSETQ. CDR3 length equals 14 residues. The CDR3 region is CASSPGTQNQPQHF. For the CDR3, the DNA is TGCGCCAGCAGCCCCGGGACACAGAATCAGCCCCAGCATTTT.

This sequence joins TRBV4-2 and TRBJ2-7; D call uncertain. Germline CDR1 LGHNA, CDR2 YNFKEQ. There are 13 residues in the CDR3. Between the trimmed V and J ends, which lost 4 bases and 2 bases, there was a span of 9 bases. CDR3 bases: TGTGCCAGCAGCCCCCGGGTAGCCTACGAGCAGTACTTC. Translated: CASSPRVAYEQYF.

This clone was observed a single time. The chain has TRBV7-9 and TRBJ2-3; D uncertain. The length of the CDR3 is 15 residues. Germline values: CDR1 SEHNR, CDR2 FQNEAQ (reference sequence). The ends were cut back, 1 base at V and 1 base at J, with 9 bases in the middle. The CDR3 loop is CASSLGLSGTDTQYF. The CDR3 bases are TGTGCCAGCAGCTTAGGACTTTCTGGCACAGATACGCAGTATTTT.

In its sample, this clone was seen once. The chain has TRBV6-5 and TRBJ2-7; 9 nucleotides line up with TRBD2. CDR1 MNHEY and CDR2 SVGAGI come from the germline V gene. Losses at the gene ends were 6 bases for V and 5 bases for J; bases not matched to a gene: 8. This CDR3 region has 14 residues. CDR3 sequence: CASSRDSGSHEQYF. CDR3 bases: TGTGCCAGCAGCCGGGATAGCGGGAGCCACGAGCAGTACTTC.

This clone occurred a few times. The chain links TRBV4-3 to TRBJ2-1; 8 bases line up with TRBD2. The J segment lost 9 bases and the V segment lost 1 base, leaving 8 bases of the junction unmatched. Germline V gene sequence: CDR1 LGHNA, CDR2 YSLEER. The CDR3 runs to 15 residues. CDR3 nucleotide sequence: TGCGCCAGCAGCCAAGGCCGGCGGGGGGCGGGTGAGCAGTTCTTC. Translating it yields CASSQGRRGAGEQFF.

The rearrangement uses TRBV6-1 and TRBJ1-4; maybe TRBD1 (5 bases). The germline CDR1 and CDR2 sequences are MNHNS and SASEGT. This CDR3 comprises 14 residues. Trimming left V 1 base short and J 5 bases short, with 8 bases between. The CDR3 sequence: CASSEGGANEKLFF. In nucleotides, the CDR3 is TGTGCCAGCAGTGAAGGAGGGGCAAATGAAAAACTGTTTTTT.

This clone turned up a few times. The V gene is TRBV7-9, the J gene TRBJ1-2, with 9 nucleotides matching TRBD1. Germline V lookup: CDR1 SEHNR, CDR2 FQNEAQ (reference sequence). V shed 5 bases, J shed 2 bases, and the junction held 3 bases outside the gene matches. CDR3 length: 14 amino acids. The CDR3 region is CASSTGQGNYGYTF. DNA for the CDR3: TGTGCCAGCAGCACGGGACAGGGCAACTATGGCTACACCTTC.

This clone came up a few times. The CDR3 bases are TGTGCCAGCAGCCCGGGGACAGGGTTATCCAATGAGCAGTTCTTC. Translation gives CASSPGTGLSNEQFF. The chain uses TRBV7-9 and TRBJ2-1; TRBD1 agrees at 9 bases. This CDR3 has 15 amino acids. CDR1 and CDR2 (germline): SEHNR, FQNEAQ (reference sequence). J lost 6 bases, V lost 5 bases, and 8 bases had no gene match.

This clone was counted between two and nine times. This CDR3 is CSVVVRGRSNYEQYF. DNA for the CDR3: TGCAGCGTTGTAGTGAGGGGGCGATCGAACTACGAGCAGTACTTC. The gene calls are TRBV29-1 and TRBJ2-7, with TRBD1 matching 7 bases. The CDR3 runs 15 residues. CDR1 is SQVTM and CDR2 is ANQGSEA in the germline V gene. J lost 3 bases, V lost 4 bases, and 12 bases had no gene match.

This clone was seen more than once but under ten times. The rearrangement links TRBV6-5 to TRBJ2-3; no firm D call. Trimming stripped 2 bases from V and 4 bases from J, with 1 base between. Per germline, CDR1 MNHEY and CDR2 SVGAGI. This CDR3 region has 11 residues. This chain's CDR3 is CASSYADTQYF. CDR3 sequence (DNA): TGTGCCAGCAGTTACGCAGATACGCAGTATTTT.

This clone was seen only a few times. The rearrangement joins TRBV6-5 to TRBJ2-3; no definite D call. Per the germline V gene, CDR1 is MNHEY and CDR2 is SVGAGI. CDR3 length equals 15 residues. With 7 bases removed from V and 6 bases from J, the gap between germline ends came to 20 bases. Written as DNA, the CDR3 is TGTGCCAGCACACTCAAGGTCCCCCTGCTCGATACGCAGTATTTT. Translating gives CASTLKVPLLDTQYF.

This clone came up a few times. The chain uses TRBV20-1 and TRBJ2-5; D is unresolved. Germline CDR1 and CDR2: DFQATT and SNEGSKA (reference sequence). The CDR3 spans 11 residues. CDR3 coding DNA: TGCAGCTCCAAAATAAAAGAGACCCAGTACTTC. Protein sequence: CSSKIKETQYF.